Below, one T cell receptor beta chain is given with its context. Its specific antigen is unknown. No base qualities exist here, and no much larger clone lies one base off it. TCRbeta CDR3 regions were amplified from genomic DNA using the immunoSEQ Assay, a bias-controlled multiplex PCR. From the authors' description of their analysis: Within the assay, amplification of reference gene primers was used to estimate how many nucleated cells each sample contained. Sequence reads were collapsed and filtered to measure the absolute abundance of every unique TCRbeta CDR3 rearrangement. For each sample, productive Simpson clonality was calculated by taking the square root of Simpson's diversity index across productive rearrangements. The table was pulled from immuneACCESS by TCRdb, which kept in-frame rearrangements only. Such tables lose some clones; where checked, under half of the loss comes from unresolved V genes, and the rest has no known cause. That table supplies the V and J calls and clone size; D and trimming were determined from the DNA. The sample contains 200,000 to 250,000 clones, around 81% of them found a single time. The top ten hold about 5.5% of the sample.

These data come from a study of blood T cell repertoires in COVID-19 (dated by TCRdb to about 2020). Turning to the overall study: Samples from collaborators originated in the United States, Italy and Spain and spanned both the acute and convalescent phases of COVID-19. Sample metadata almost always included a de-identified subject ID, COVID-19 status, age in years and sex. The samples were drawn from the first 160 participants of the ongoing ImmuneRACE study and from 1,200 or so subjects provided by 6 global collaborators. Where available, HLA class I and class II types were taken from metadata supplied by the sample provider and were not determined by assay-based typing. The dataset comprised deeply sampled blood TCRbeta repertoires from subjects exposed to, actively infected with, or recovered from COVID-19. The repertoires were made available in a free public database intended to serve as a resource for research on the immune response to SARS-CoV-2. The material from the prospective study consisted of cDNA or gDNA derived from T cells, B-cell-depleted T cells, or PBMCs. General findings and caveats noted by the study authors: The amount of clinical and demographic metadata varied by source and participant and was provided uncurated.

The collaborating institutions used their own protocols to collect whole blood in K2EDTA tubes. Collaborator samples were shipped for TCRbeta analysis as frozen whole blood, isolated PBMCs, or DNA extracted from either sample type. CDR1 and CDR2 are drawn from the germline V gene (reference sequence): SEHNR, FQNEAQ. Including the terminal cysteine and phenylalanine, the CDR3 comprises 11 residues. This entry keeps only the CDR3 DNA: 33 bases, framed from base 1. The junction shows trimming of 5 bases on V and 13 bases on J, and the gene matches do not reach 4 bases of it. Recombination joined TRBV7-9 with TRBJ1-4, with TRBD1 matching 7 junction bases. The receptor was isolated from a woman aged 70 to 79 with acute or convalescent COVID-19. The sample was peripheral blood. The nucleotide sequence is given as TGTGCCAGCAGCCGGGACAGAGGACTGTTTTTT. It translates to CASSRDRGLFF.